This T cell receptor (beta chain) was identified in a study of blood T cell repertoires in COVID-19 (dated by TCRdb to about 2020). Study-level background: The collaborator samples originated in the United States, Italy and Spain and spanned the acute and convalescent phases of COVID-19. The prospective study material was composed of cDNA or gDNA derived from T cells, B-cell-depleted T cells, or PBMCs. The dataset comprised deeply sampled blood TCRbeta repertoires from subjects exposed to, actively infected with, or recovered from COVID-19. A freely available public database, intended as a resource for researchers studying the immune response to SARS-CoV-2, is where the repertoires were released. Samples came from the ongoing ImmuneRACE study (first 160 participants) plus 1,254 subjects from 6 global collaborators. A de-identified subject ID, COVID-19 status, age in years and sex were almost always included in the sample metadata. Where available, HLA class I and class II types were taken from metadata supplied by the sample provider and were not determined by assay-based typing.

Remarks on this clone: Its antigen is currently not known. Per-nucleotide qualities are absent, and no much larger clonotype sits a single base away.

The collaborating institutions used their own protocols to collect whole blood in K2EDTA tubes. Collaborator samples were shipped for TCRbeta analysis as frozen whole blood, isolated PBMCs, or DNA extracted from either sample type. General findings and caveats noted by the study authors: How much clinical and demographic metadata was included differed by source and by participant, and the metadata was provided uncurated.

Its CDR3 holds 16 amino acids, cysteine through phenylalanine. Of the read, only the CDR3 DNA is kept; its 48 bases are in frame from base 1. CDR1 and CDR2, looked up from the germline V gene, are SGHVS and FQNEAQ. Compared with germline, V lacks 4 bases and J lacks 2 bases; bases without a gene match: 4. TCRbeta CDR3 regions were amplified from genomic DNA using the immunoSEQ Assay, a bias-controlled multiplex PCR. From the authors' description of their analysis: Nucleated cell counts per sample were estimated from amplification of reference gene primers within the assay. Sequence reads were collapsed and filtered to measure the absolute abundance of every unique TCRbeta CDR3 rearrangement. For each sample, productive Simpson clonality was calculated as the square root of Simpson's diversity index across productive rearrangements. The table was pulled from immuneACCESS by TCRdb, which kept in-frame rearrangements only. Such tables lose some clones; where checked, under half of the loss comes from unresolved V genes, and the rest has no known cause. The D gene and trimming were derived from the DNA, and the V and J assignments and clone size from that table. The sample table shows around 230,000 clones, and less than 85% are seen once. The top ten constitute 2.6% of the sample.

This TCR derives from a woman aged 70-85 years with active or convalescent COVID-19. The sequenced sample was peripheral blood. The sequence is built from TRBV7-8 and TRBJ2-6, with 8 junctional bases fitting TRBD2. The CDR3 region reads CASSSGGPTGANVLTF. The base sequence is TGTGCCAGCAGCTCGGGGGGGCCTACTGGGGCCAACGTCCTGACTTTC.